A selection of T cell receptor beta chains follows, all from one sample in a study of shared clonotypes between healthy human individuals. Assay used: immunoSEQ multiplex PCR; TCRdb lists only in-frame clones, some missing. This sample has more than 2 million clones, with 90% to 96% found just once. The source material was naive CD4+ T cells sorted from blood. These receptors were collected from a man younger than 35 in good health. Both conserved end residues are part of each CDR3. A D gene is named only where the DNA matches it firmly. Size is stated for part of the rows, as once, few or many counts, or as a class when the clone is expanded.

clone_size | d_call | j_call | v_call | cdr3_aa | cdr3_nt
- | TRBD2 | TRBJ2-6 | TRBV4-1 | CASSQVHSGAGANVLTF | TGCGCCAGCAGCCAAGTGCATAGCGGGGCTGGGGCCAACGTCCTGACTTTC
- | - | TRBJ2-3 | TRBV4-3 | CASSQGFTDTQYF | TGCGCCAGCAGCCAAGGGTTCACAGATACGCAGTATTTT
- | - | TRBJ2-5 | TRBV18 | CASSPWGRYQETQYF | TGTGCCAGCTCACCGTGGGGCAGGTACCAAGAGACCCAGTACTTC
- | - | TRBJ2-2 | TRBV9 | CASSVGGRKNTGELFF | TGTGCCAGCAGCGTAGGGGGCAGGAAGAACACCGGGGAGCTGTTTTTT
- | TRBD2 | TRBJ2-1 | TRBV9 | CASSATSGPSYNEQFF | TGTGCCAGCAGCGCCACTAGCGGACCCTCCTACAATGAGCAGTTCTTC
- | - | TRBJ2-1 | TRBV4-1 | CASSRDQREGDEQFF | TGCGCCAGCAGCCGAGATCAACGGGAAGGGGATGAGCAGTTCTTC
- | - | TRBJ2-5 | TRBV7-2 | CASSLARGGETQYF | TGTGCCAGCAGCTTAGCGCGAGGGGGAGAGACCCAGTACTTC
- | - | TRBJ2-3 | TRBV2 | CASSERRIADTQYF | TGTGCCAGCAGTGAGCGGCGAATCGCAGATACGCAGTATTTT
once | - | TRBJ1-4 | TRBV7-2 | CASRGLTNEKLFF | TGTGCCAGCCGAGGGTTAACTAATGAAAAACTGTTTTTT
- | - | TRBJ2-1 | TRBV30 | CAWNQRASYNEQFF | TGTGCCTGGAACCAGCGGGCTTCCTACAATGAGCAGTTCTTC
- | TRBD2 | TRBJ2-5 | TRBV11-2 | CASSEGLAGVETQYF | TGTGCCAGCAGTGAGGGACTAGCGGGAGTGGAGACCCAGTACTTC
- | - | TRBJ1-2 | TRBV25-1 | CASSEPQGAWGYTF | TGTGCCAGCAGTGAACCGCAGGGAGCTTGGGGCTACACCTTC
- | TRBD2 | TRBJ2-1 | TRBV19 | CASSRTSGGAREQFF | TGTGCCAGTAGTAGGACTAGCGGGGGGGCCCGTGAGCAGTTCTTC
once | TRBD1 | TRBJ1-1 | TRBV28 | CASSWGQGRTEAFF | TGTGCCAGCAGTTGGGGACAGGGGCGGACTGAAGCTTTCTTT
- | - | TRBJ1-2 | TRBV18 | CASSPQGLDGYTF | TGTGCCAGCTCGCCTCAGGGGTTGGATGGCTACACCTTC
few | TRBD1 | TRBJ2-6 | TRBV18 | CASSPPTGGSGANVLTF | TGTGCCAGCTCACCACCGACAGGGGGCTCTGGGGCCAACGTCCTGACTTTC
- | - | TRBJ2-1 | TRBV4-3 | CASSQGESVTYNEQFF | TGCGCCAGCAGCCAAGGGGAGTCTGTTACCTACAATGAGCAGTTCTTC
- | - | TRBJ1-6 | TRBV2 | CASSPDGSMNNSPLHF | TGTGCCAGCAGTCCGGACGGGTCGATGAATAATTCACCCCTCCACTTT
- | - | TRBJ2-2 | TRBV18 | CASSARPNTGELFF | TGTGCCAGCTCGGCCAGGCCGAACACCGGGGAGCTGTTTTTT
once | TRBD1 | TRBJ2-5 | TRBV30 | CASTGTDQETQYF | TGTGCCTCAACCGGGACAGATCAAGAGACCCAGTACTTC
- | - | TRBJ1-1 | TRBV5-4 | CASSTDGNTEAFF | TGTGCCAGCAGCACCGACGGGAACACTGAAGCTTTCTTT
- | TRBD2 | TRBJ2-7 | TRBV19 | CASSVTSGVSYEQYF | TGTGCCAGTAGTGTAACTAGCGGGGTCTCCTACGAGCAGTACTTC
- | TRBD1 | TRBJ2-7 | TRBV5-1 | CASSEGQGSAYEQYF | TGCGCCAGCAGCGAGGGACAGGGCTCCGCCTACGAGCAGTACTTC
- | - | TRBJ1-5 | TRBV30 | CAWSVFEDQPQHF | TGTGCCTGGAGTGTATTTGAAGATCAGCCCCAGCATTTT
- | - | TRBJ1-1 | TRBV6-5 | CASTPSGGRKAFF | TGTGCCAGCACCCCAAGTGGAGGGAGGAAAGCTTTCTTT
- | - | TRBJ2-3 | TRBV2 | CASRVQELRTDTQYF | TGTGCCAGCAGGGTACAGGAGCTTCGCACAGATACGCAGTATTTT
- | TRBD2 | TRBJ2-2 | TRBV7-2 | CASSLGLAGTGELFF | TGTGCCAGCAGCTTGGGACTAGCGGGAACCGGGGAGCTGTTTTTT
- | TRBD1 | TRBJ1-1 | TRBV7-9 | CASSLGDRGHLPEAFF | TGTGCCAGCAGCTTAGGGGACAGGGGGCATTTGCCTGAAGCTTTCTTT
- | - | TRBJ2-7 | TRBV20-1 | CSVPVSYEQYF | TGCAGTGTACCGGTTTCCTACGAGCAGTACTTC
- | - | TRBJ1-6 | TRBV10-3 | CAISLTEPGSPLHF | TGTGCCATCAGTTTGACAGAGCCAGGTTCACCCCTCCACTTT
- | - | TRBJ2-5 | TRBV6-6 | CASSYVGGETQYF | TGTGCCAGCAGTTACGTCGGGGGAGAGACCCAGTACTTC
- | - | TRBJ2-2 | TRBV5-4 | CASSSGTLNTGELFF | TGTGCCAGCAGCTCCGGGACTTTGAACACCGGGGAGCTGTTTTTT
- | - | TRBJ1-3 | TRBV4-1 | CASSQVLARSSGNTIYF | TGCGCCAGCAGCCAAGTGCTCGCGCGGAGCTCTGGAAACACCATATATTTT
- | TRBD1 | TRBJ2-5 | TRBV5-4 | CASSLGDRGRETQYF | TGTGCCAGCAGCTTGGGAGACAGGGGGCGAGAGACCCAGTACTTC
once | TRBD2 | TRBJ2-2 | TRBV5-1 | CASSSGLAGAPGELFF | TGCGCCAGCAGCTCGGGACTAGCGGGGGCCCCCGGGGAGCTGTTTTTT
once | - | TRBJ1-6 | TRBV5-6 | CATENPRGNSPLHF | TGTGCCACCGAGAACCCCCGCGGCAATTCACCCCTCCACTTT
- | - | TRBJ2-7 | TRBV30 | CAWSGVYEQYF | TGTGCCTGGAGCGGGGTTTATGAGCAGTACTTC
- | TRBD2 | TRBJ2-5 | TRBV30 | CARGTSGALGETQYF | TGTGCCCGAGGGACTAGCGGGGCCCTGGGGGAGACCCAGTACTTC
- | TRBD1 | TRBJ2-5 | TRBV10-1 | CASSKDRAGETQYF | TGCGCCAGCAGTAAGGACAGGGCTGGCGAGACCCAGTACTTC
few | - | TRBJ2-2 | TRBV9 | CASSVGIASPGELFF | TGTGCCAGCAGCGTGGGGATTGCTTCCCCCGGGGAGCTGTTTTTT
once | TRBD2 | TRBJ2-3 | TRBV25-1 | CASSDPTSGRNIDTQYF | TGTGCCAGCAGTGACCCGACTAGCGGGAGGAATATAGATACGCAGTATTTT
- | - | TRBJ2-7 | TRBV14 | CASSQPSHGPGEQYF | TGTGCCAGCAGCCAGCCGAGTCATGGCCCAGGCGAGCAGTACTTC
- | TRBD2 | TRBJ2-3 | TRBV4-1 | CASSQDLGLADTDTQYF | TGCGCCAGCAGCCAAGACCTGGGACTAGCGGACACAGATACGCAGTATTTT
- | - | TRBJ1-2 | TRBV13 | CASSLESVGGYTF | TGTGCCAGCAGCTTAGAGTCGGTTGGAGGCTACACCTTC